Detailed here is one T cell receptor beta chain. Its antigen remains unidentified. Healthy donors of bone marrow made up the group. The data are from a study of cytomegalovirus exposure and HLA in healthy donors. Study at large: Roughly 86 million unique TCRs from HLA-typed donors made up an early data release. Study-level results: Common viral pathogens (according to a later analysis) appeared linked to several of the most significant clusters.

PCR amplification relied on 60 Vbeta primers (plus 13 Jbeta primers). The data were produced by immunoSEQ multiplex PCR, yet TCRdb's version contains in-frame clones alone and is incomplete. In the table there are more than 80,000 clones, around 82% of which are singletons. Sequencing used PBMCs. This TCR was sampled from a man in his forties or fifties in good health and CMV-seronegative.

In nucleotides, the CDR3 is TGTGCCAGCAGCGTCAGGGGGGTAGAAGCTTTCTTT. Its protein is CASSVRGVEAFF. The chain recombines TRBV7-9 with TRBJ1-1; TRBD1 aligns across 7 bases. This CDR3 contains 12 residues. CDR1 is SEHNR, CDR2 FQNEAQ, per germline (reference sequence). V was pared by 5 bases and J by 8 bases, with 5 bases of the junction left unmatched.